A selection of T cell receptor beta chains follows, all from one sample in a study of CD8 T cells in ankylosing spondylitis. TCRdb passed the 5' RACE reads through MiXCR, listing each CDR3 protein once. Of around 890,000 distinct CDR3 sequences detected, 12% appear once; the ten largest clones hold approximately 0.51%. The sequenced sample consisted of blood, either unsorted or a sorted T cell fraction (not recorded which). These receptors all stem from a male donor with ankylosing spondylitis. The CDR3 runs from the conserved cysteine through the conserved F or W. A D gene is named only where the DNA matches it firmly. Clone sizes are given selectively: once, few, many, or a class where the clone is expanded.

cdr3_nt: TGCGCCAGCAGCCAAGGGGCTAACACCGGGGAGCTGTTTTTT
cdr3_aa: CASSQGANTGELFF
j_call: TRBJ2-2
d_call: -
clone_size: -
v_call: TRBV4-3

cdr3_nt: TGTGCCAGCAGCCAGAGGGATCGTAGCTCCTACAATGAGCAGTTCTTC
cdr3_aa: CASSQRDRSSYNEQFF
j_call: TRBJ2-1
d_call: -
clone_size: -
v_call: TRBV6-2/TRBV6-3

cdr3_nt: TGTGCCAGCAGTTCGGCGGTTGGGACTAGCGGGAGGAATGAGCAGTTCTTC
cdr3_aa: CASSSAVGTSGRNEQFF
j_call: TRBJ2-1
d_call: TRBD2
clone_size: -
v_call: TRBV6-5

cdr3_nt: TGTGCCAGCAGCGTTTTGCCGAATGTGAACACTGAAGCTTTCTTT
cdr3_aa: CASSVLPNVNTEAFF
j_call: TRBJ1-1
d_call: -
clone_size: -
v_call: TRBV9

cdr3_nt: TGCAGTGTAATTGGGGCTAGCGGGAGTAAATTCGGTGAGCAGTTCTTC
cdr3_aa: CSVIGASGSKFGEQFF
j_call: TRBJ2-1
d_call: TRBD2
clone_size: many
v_call: TRBV20-1

cdr3_nt: TGCAGTGCTAGAGATCTAGCGGGAGTGTGGACCGGGGAGCTGTTTTTT
cdr3_aa: CSARDLAGVWTGELFF
j_call: TRBJ2-2
d_call: TRBD2
clone_size: -
v_call: TRBV20-1

cdr3_nt: TGTGCCAGCAGTTACTCCGGGACAGCCTATCAGCCCCAGCATTTT
cdr3_aa: CASSYSGTAYQPQHF
j_call: TRBJ1-5
d_call: TRBD1
clone_size: -
v_call: TRBV6-5

cdr3_nt: TGTGCCACCAGCAGGCCAAGGGAGGGAGATACGCAGTATTTT
cdr3_aa: CATSRPREGDTQYF
j_call: TRBJ2-3
d_call: TRBD2
clone_size: many
v_call: TRBV15

cdr3_nt: TGTGCCACCATCGGACCAGGCACAGATACGCAGTATTTT
cdr3_aa: CATIGPGTDTQYF
j_call: TRBJ2-3
d_call: -
clone_size: -
v_call: TRBV24-1

cdr3_nt: TGTGCCAGCAGTGAATTACGGGGTAACTATGGCTACACCTTC
cdr3_aa: CASSELRGNYGYTF
j_call: TRBJ1-2
d_call: -
clone_size: -
v_call: TRBV25-1

cdr3_nt: TGCAGCGTTCAGGGGGTTTACTATGGCTACACCTTC
cdr3_aa: CSVQGVYYGYTF
j_call: TRBJ1-2
d_call: TRBD1
clone_size: -
v_call: TRBV29-1

cdr3_nt: TGTGCCAGCAGCTTAGCGGGACGGGAGAAGGGCGCAGATACGCAGTATTTT
cdr3_aa: CASSLAGREKGADTQYF
j_call: TRBJ2-3
d_call: -
clone_size: -
v_call: TRBV7-6

cdr3_nt: TGCGCCAGCAGCCAAGATGGTCAGGGCGAGGTTGGCTACACCTTC
cdr3_aa: CASSQDGQGEVGYTF
j_call: TRBJ1-2
d_call: -
clone_size: -
v_call: TRBV4-3

cdr3_nt: TGCAGCGTTGCGGTTTTTGAGGGAAACACTGAAGCTTTCTTT
cdr3_aa: CSVAVFEGNTEAFF
j_call: TRBJ1-1
d_call: -
clone_size: few
v_call: TRBV29-1

cdr3_nt: TGTGCCAGCAGTTTCTATGGGCCTCGGTTCACTGAAGCTTTCTTT
cdr3_aa: CASSFYGPRFTEAFF
j_call: TRBJ1-1
d_call: -
clone_size: many
v_call: TRBV27

cdr3_nt: TGTGCCAGCAGCTCCCGGGCAGCCTCAGGCGGCTACACCTTC
cdr3_aa: CASSSRAASGGYTF
j_call: TRBJ1-2
d_call: -
clone_size: -
v_call: TRBV6-2/TRBV6-3

cdr3_nt: TGCGCCAGCAGCGCGACTAGCGGGGGTCCCACCGGGGAGCTGTTTTTT
cdr3_aa: CASSATSGGPTGELFF
j_call: TRBJ2-2
d_call: TRBD2
clone_size: -
v_call: TRBV5-1

cdr3_nt: TGTGCCAGCTCGCCCGGGAGTACGCAGAACTTC
cdr3_aa: CASSPGSTQNF
j_call: TRBJ2-7
d_call: -
clone_size: few
v_call: TRBV7-2

cdr3_nt: TGTGCCAGCAGCCCAGGCCTTCGGGACAGGGGTCACGAGCAGTACTTC
cdr3_aa: CASSPGLRDRGHEQYF
j_call: TRBJ2-7
d_call: TRBD1
clone_size: -
v_call: TRBV5-5

cdr3_nt: TGTGCCAGCAGCAACGGTGGGACTGCTAACACCGGGGAGCTGTTTTTT
cdr3_aa: CASSNGGTANTGELFF
j_call: TRBJ2-2
d_call: -
clone_size: few
v_call: TRBV7-3

cdr3_nt: TGTGCCAGCAGCCCGTTGAGGACAGGGGGCGAGCAGTACTTC
cdr3_aa: CASSPLRTGGEQYF
j_call: TRBJ2-7
d_call: TRBD1
clone_size: many
v_call: TRBV7-8

cdr3_nt: TGCAGTGCTAGTATCTCCGTGAGGCCCCAGCATTTT
cdr3_aa: CSASISVRPQHF
j_call: TRBJ1-5
d_call: -
clone_size: -
v_call: TRBV20-1

cdr3_nt: TGTGCCAGCAGTGAAGCAGGGGTTCGGAGCTACACCTTC
cdr3_aa: CASSEAGVRSYTF
j_call: TRBJ1-2
d_call: -
clone_size: -
v_call: TRBV6-1

cdr3_nt: TGTGCCAGCAGCCCCGGGACTAGCGGGAGCTTGACGGAGACCCAGTACTTC
cdr3_aa: CASSPGTSGSLTETQYF
j_call: TRBJ2-5
d_call: TRBD2
clone_size: -
v_call: TRBV7-9

cdr3_nt: TGCGCCAGCAGCTTGGACGGGAGCTCCTACAATGAGCAGTTCTTC
cdr3_aa: CASSLDGSSYNEQFF
j_call: TRBJ2-1
d_call: -
clone_size: many
v_call: TRBV7-6

cdr3_nt: TGTGCCACCCCTCGATCGGGCGGAAATGGCTACACCTTC
cdr3_aa: CATPRSGGNGYTF
j_call: TRBJ1-2
d_call: -
clone_size: -
v_call: TRBV7-9

cdr3_nt: TGCAGCGTTGAAGGGCCTCCCGCAGATACGCAGTATTTT
cdr3_aa: CSVEGPPADTQYF
j_call: TRBJ2-3
d_call: -
clone_size: -
v_call: TRBV29-1

cdr3_nt: TGTGCCAGCAGCTTAGCGTGGATGGAAAAACTGTTTTTT
cdr3_aa: CASSLAWMEKLFF
j_call: TRBJ1-4
d_call: -
clone_size: -
v_call: TRBV7-2

cdr3_nt: TGTGCCAGCAGCCTGTATACGGGAAACAACAATGAGCAGTTCTTC
cdr3_aa: CASSLYTGNNNEQFF
j_call: TRBJ2-1
d_call: -
clone_size: -
v_call: TRBV7-2